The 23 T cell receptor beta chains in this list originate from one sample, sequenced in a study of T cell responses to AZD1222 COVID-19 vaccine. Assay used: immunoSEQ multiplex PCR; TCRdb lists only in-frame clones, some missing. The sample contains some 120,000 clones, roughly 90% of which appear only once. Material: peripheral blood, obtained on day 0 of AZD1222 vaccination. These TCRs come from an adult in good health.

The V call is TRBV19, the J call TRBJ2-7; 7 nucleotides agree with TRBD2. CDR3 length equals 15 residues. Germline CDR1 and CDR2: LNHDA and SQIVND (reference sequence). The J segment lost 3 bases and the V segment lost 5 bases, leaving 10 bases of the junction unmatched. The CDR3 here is CASSEGGGVIYEQYF. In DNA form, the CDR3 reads TGTGCCAGTAGTGAGGGCGGGGGAGTGATCTACGAGCAGTACTTC.

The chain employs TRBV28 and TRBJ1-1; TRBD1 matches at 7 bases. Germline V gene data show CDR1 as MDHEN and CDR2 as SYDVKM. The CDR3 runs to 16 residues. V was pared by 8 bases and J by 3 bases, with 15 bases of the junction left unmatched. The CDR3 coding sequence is TGTGCCAGCGGCCTGACAGGGTTTGGTTTGGACACTGAAGCTTTCTTT. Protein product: CASGLTGFGLDTEAFF.

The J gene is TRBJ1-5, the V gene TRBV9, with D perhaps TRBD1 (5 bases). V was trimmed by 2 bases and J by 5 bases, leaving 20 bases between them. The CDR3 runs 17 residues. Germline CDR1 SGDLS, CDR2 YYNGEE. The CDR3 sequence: CASSVGPHSGGDQPQHF. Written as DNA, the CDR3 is TGTGCCAGCAGCGTGGGGCCCCATTCCGGGGGGGATCAGCCCCAGCATTTT.

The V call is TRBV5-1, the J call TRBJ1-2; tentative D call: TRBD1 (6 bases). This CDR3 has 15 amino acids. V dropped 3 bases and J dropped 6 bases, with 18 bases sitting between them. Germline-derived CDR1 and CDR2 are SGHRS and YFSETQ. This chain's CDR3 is CASSSNPGGQHGYTF. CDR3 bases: TGCGCCAGCAGCTCTAACCCCGGGGGACAACATGGCTACACCTTC.

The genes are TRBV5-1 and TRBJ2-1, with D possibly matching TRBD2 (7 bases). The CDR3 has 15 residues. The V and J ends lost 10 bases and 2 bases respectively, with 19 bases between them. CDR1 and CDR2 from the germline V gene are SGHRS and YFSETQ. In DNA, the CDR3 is TGCGCCTCCGTAAGGGGGGGCGCAACCTACAATGAGCAGTTCTTC. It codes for CASVRGGATYNEQFF.

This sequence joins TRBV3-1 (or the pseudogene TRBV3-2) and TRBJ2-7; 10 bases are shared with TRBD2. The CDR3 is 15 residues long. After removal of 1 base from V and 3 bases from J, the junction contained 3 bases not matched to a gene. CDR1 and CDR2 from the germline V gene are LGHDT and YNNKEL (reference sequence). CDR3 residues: CASSQGTSGRYEQYF. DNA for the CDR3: TGTGCCAGCAGCCAAGGGACTAGCGGACGCTACGAGCAGTACTTC.

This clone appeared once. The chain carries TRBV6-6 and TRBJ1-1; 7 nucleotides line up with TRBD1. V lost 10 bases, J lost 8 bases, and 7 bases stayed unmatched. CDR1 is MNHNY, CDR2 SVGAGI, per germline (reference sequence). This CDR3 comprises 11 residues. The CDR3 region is CAMGRGIEAFF. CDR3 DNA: TGTGCCATGGGCAGGGGGATCGAAGCTTTCTTT.

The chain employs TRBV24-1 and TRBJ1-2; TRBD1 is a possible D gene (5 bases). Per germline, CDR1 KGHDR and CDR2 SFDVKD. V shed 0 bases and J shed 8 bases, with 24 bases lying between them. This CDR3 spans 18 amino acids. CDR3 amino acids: CATSDLFLSTDLTKGYTF. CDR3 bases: TGTGCCACCAGTGATTTGTTCCTTTCGACAGACCTGACTAAAGGCTACACCTTC.

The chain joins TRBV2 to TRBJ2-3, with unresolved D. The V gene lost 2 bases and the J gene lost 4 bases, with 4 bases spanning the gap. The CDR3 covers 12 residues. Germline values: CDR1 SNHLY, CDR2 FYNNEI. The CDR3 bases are TGTGCCAGCAGTGAAATGGCAGATACGCAGTATTTT. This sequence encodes CASSEMADTQYF.

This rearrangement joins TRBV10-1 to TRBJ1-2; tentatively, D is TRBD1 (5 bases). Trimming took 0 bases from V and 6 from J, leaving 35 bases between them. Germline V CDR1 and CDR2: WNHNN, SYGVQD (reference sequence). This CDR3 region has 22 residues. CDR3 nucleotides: TGCGCCAGCAGTGAGTCCCTCCAGGGAATGGAAGACACGGGCCTGAATCGGGATGGCTACACCTTC. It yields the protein CASSESLQGMEDTGLNRDGYTF.

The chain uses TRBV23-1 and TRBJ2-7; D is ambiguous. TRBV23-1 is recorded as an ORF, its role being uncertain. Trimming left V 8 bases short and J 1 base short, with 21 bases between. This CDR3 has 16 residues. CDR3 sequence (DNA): TGCGCCAGCCCTTTCTCGGGTCCAGTCCCTTCCTACGAGCAGTACTTC. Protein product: CASPFSGPVPSYEQYF.

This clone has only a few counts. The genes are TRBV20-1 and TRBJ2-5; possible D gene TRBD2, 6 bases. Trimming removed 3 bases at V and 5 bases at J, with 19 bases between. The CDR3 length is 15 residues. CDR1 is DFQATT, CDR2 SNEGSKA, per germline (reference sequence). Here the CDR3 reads CSASNSGGTGETQYF. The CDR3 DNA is TGCAGTGCTAGTAATTCCGGCGGGACGGGGGAGACCCAGTACTTC.

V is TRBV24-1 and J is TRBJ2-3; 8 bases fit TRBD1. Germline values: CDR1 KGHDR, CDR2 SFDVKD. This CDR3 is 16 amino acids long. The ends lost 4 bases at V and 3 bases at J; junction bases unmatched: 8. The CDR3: CATSDPTGGKTDTQYF. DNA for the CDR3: TGTGCCACCAGTGACCCAACAGGGGGGAAGACAGATACGCAGTATTTT.

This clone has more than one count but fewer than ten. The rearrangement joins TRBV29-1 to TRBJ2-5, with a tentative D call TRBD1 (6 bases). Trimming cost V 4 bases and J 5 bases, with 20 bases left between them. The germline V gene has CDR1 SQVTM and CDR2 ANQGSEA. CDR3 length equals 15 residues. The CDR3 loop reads CSVGRKGRGSETQYF. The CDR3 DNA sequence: TGCAGCGTTGGTCGGAAGGGCAGGGGCTCGGAGACCCAGTACTTC. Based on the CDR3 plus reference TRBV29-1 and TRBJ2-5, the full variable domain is SAVISQKPSRDICQRGTSLTIQCQVDSQVTMMFWYRQQPGQSLTLIATANQGSEATYESGFVIDKFPISRPNLTFSTLTVSNMSPEDSSIYLCSVGRKGRGSETQYFGPGTRLLVL.

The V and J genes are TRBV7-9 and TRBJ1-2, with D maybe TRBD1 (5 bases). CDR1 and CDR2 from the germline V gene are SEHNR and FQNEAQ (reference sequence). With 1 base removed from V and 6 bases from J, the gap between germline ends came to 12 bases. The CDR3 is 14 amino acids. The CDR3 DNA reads TGTGCCAGCAGCTTAGTGCCAGGGTGGGATGGCTACACCTTC. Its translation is CASSLVPGWDGYTF.

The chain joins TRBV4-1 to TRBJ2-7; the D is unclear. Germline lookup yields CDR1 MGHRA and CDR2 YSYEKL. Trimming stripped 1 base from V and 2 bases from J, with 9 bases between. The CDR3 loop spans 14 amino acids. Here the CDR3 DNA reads TGCGCCAGCAGCCAAGTGTCCGGTACCTACGAGCAGTACTTC. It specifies CASSQVSGTYEQYF.

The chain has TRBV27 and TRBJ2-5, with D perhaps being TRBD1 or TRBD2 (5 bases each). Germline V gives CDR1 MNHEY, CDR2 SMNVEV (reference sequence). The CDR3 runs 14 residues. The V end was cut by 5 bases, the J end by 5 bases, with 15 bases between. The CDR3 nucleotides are TGTGCCAGCAGTATACAGGCGGGTGGGGAGACCCAGTACTTC. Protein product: CASSIQAGGETQYF.

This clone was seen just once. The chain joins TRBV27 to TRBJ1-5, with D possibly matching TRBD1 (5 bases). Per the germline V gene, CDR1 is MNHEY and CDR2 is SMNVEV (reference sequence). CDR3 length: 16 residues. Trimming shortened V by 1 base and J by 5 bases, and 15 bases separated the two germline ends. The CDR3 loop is CASSLWGRGNYQPQHF. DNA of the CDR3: TGTGCCAGCAGTTTATGGGGTAGGGGAAACTATCAGCCCCAGCATTTT.

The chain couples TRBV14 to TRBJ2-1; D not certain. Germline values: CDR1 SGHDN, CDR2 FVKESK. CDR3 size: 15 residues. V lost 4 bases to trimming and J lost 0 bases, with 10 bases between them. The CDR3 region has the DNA TGTGCCAGCAGCCCTTCTATAAGCTCCTACAATGAGCAGTTCTTC. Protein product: CASSPSISSYNEQFF.

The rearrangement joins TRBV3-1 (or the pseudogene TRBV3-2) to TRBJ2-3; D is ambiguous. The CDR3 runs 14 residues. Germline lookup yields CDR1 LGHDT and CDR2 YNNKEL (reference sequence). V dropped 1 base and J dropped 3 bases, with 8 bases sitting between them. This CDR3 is CASSQGYATDTQYF. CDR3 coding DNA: TGTGCCAGCAGCCAAGGGTACGCAACAGATACGCAGTATTTT.

CDR3 bases: TGTGCCAGCAGCTTAACGGCAGAATCCTATGGCTACACCTTC. Translation gives CASSLTAESYGYTF. The chain joins TRBV7-9 to TRBJ1-2; D remains ambiguous. V lost 2 bases, J lost 4 bases, and 11 bases lay in between. The germline CDR1 and CDR2 sequences are SEHNR and FQNEAQ (reference sequence). This CDR3 region has 14 residues.

CDR3 sequence: CASSSRQGWGNQETQYF. In DNA, the CDR3 is TGTGCCAGTAGTAGCCGACAGGGCTGGGGCAACCAAGAGACCCAGTACTTC. This chain connects TRBV19 to TRBJ2-5, with 7 bases lining up with TRBD1. CDR3 size: 17 residues. V shed 4 bases, J shed 0 bases, and the junction held 11 bases outside the gene matches. CDR1 and CDR2 (germline): LNHDA, SQIVND (reference sequence).

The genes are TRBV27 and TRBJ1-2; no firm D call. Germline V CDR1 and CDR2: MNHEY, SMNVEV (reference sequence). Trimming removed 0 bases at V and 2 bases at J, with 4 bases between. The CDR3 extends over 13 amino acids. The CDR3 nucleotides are TGTGCCAGCAGTTTATCTCCGAACTATGGCTACACCTTC. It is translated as CASSLSPNYGYTF.